Listed here are 18 T cell receptor beta chains from one sample, sequenced in a study of T cell repertoires in cytomegalovirus infection (dated 2019 in TCRdb). The antigens of these receptors remain unknown. Read against the paper, the sample's treatment or condition label means: in vitro stimulation with specific CMV peptide epitopes to enrich CMV-specific T cells. This sample was sequenced with an Illumina HiSeq 1500. TCRdb reprocessing: public reads trimmed at Q25 with fastp, clones called with MiXCR, in-frame beta chains kept. Entries are consolidated by CDR3 protein sequence, retaining the most common genes and DNA. This sample comprises about 920,000 distinct CDR3 sequences, 30% to 40% of them detected only once. The top ten constitute about 14% of the sample. The source material was cultured CD8+ T cells from PBMCs, sampled from culture after CMV antigen stimulation. These receptors all come from a human donor in good health (CMV status not recorded). Some clones in this sample may be carry-over from other donors' samples.

The rearrangement uses TRBV19 and TRBJ1-1; 7 nucleotides match TRBD1. The CDR3 has 14 amino acids. Germline CDR1 and CDR2: LNHDA and SQIVND (reference sequence). With V trimmed by 4 bases and J by 5 bases, 7 bases remained unmatched. CDR3 bases: TGTGCCAGTAGTACAAGACAGGGTCCTACTGAAGCTTTCTTT. Its translation: CASSTRQGPTEAFF.

V and J are TRBV7-9 and TRBJ2-7; weak D call: TRBD2 (6 bases). Trimming cost V 5 bases and J 5 bases, with 16 bases left between them. The V gene's germline CDR1 is SEHNR and CDR2 FQNEAQ (reference sequence). The CDR3 loop spans 14 amino acids. The CDR3 protein is CASSLRTEGNEQYV. CDR3 DNA sequence: TGTGCCAGCAGCCTGAGAACGGAGGGCAACGAGCAGTACGTC.

The rearrangement links TRBV7-6 to TRBJ2-7; no definite D call. The CDR3 runs 13 residues. The germline V and J ends were trimmed by 5 bases and 5 bases, with 13 bases remaining between them. Germline V gene sequence: CDR1 SGHVS, CDR2 FNYEAQ. CDR3 loop: CASSQPSRNEQYV. In DNA form, the CDR3 reads TGTGCCAGCAGCCAGCCAAGTCGGAACGAGCAGTACGTC.

The rearrangement links TRBV18 to TRBJ2-7; a weak D match, TRBD1 (6 bases). The V and J ends lost 0 bases and 2 bases respectively, with 8 bases between them. Germline V gene sequence: CDR1 KGHSH, CDR2 LQKENI. The CDR3 runs to 14 residues. DNA of the CDR3: TGTGCCAGCTCACCACCACAGGGTGCCTACGAGCAGTACTTC. Translated, it gives CASSPPQGAYEQYF.

J is TRBJ2-7 and V is TRBV6-8; D ambiguous. The V gene lost 10 bases and the J gene lost 5 bases, with 6 bases spanning the gap. The CDR3 runs 9 residues. From germline, CDR1 is MNHGY and CDR2 SAAAGT. CDR3 residues: CATHNEQYF. The CDR3 nucleotides are TGTGCCACCCATAACGAGCAGTACTTC.

This clonotype was counted many times. The rearrangement links TRBV6-6 to TRBJ2-1; D is ambiguous. Germline V gene lookup returns CDR1 MNHNY and CDR2 SVGAGI (reference sequence). Trimming left V 7 bases short and J 2 bases short, with 12 bases between. The CDR3 loop spans 14 amino acids. CDR3 sequence: CASTWAETYNEQFF. In DNA form, the CDR3 reads TGTGCCAGCACCTGGGCCGAAACCTACAATGAGCAGTTCTTC.

Of note for this clonotype: Sequence at one end of the junction differs from germline and may be a read error. The chain is built from TRBV11-2 and TRBJ2-5, with D unclear. CDR3 length: 16 residues. CDR1 is SGHAT, CDR2 FQNNGV, per germline. CDR3 in amino acids: CVSSQMGWATQETQYF. The CDR3 DNA follows: TGTGTCAGCAGCCAAATGGGGTGGGCAACACAAGAGACCCAGTACTTC.

This clonotype was recorded at least ten times. The chain carries TRBV12-3 or TRBV12-4 and TRBJ1-2; tentatively, D is TRBD1 (6 bases). The CDR3 totals 15 residues. Trimming cost V 5 bases and J 2 bases, with 15 bases left between them. The CDR3 DNA sequence: TGTGCCAGCAGTACCTCCGGGGGCCTAAACTATGGCTACACCTTC. Its protein product is CASSTSGGLNYGYTF.

This clonotype has only a few counts. The chain recombines TRBV7-2 with TRBJ2-5; possible D gene TRBD2, 6 bases. CDR1 and CDR2 from the germline V gene are SGHTA and FQGNSA. The CDR3 totals 16 residues. V was shortened by 2 bases and J by 5 bases, with 18 bases between the two germline ends. The CDR3 region is CASSLYLDLARETQYF. As DNA, the CDR3 is TGTGCCAGCAGCTTATATCTTGATCTAGCGAGGGAGACCCAGTACTTC.

The chain has TRBV27 and TRBJ1-3, with D unresolved. Germline V gives CDR1 MNHEY, CDR2 SMNVEV (reference sequence). Trimming removed 5 bases from V and 0 bases from J, with 8 bases in between. The CDR3 is 14 amino acids. The CDR3 DNA reads as TGTGCCAGCAGTGACGGCTACTCTGGAAACACCATATATTTT. Translating it yields CASSDGYSGNTIYF.

The V call is TRBV7-9, the J call TRBJ1-4; no definite D call. CDR3 length equals 16 residues. Germline V gene sequence: CDR1 SEHNR, CDR2 FQNEAQ (reference sequence). V dropped 2 bases and J dropped 4 bases, with 14 bases sitting between them. The CDR3 DNA sequence: TGTGCCAGCAGCTTACTACCGGGCCCAGATAATGAAAAACTGTTTTTT. Amino acids: CASSLLPGPDNEKLFF.

The rearrangement links TRBV11-3 to TRBJ1-1; D perhaps matches TRBD1 (6 bases). Germline V gives CDR1 SGHNT, CDR2 YENEEA. There are 15 residues in the CDR3. The V and J ends lost 1 base and 3 bases respectively, with 12 bases between them. The CDR3 DNA reads as TGTGCCAGCAGCTTAGCGACAGGAGATGACACTGAAGCTTTCTTT. Protein sequence: CASSLATGDDTEAFF.

About this clonotype: One junction end does not reproduce the germline sequence, and a read error may be involved. The chain combines TRBV7-2 with TRBJ2-5; 8 nucleotides align to TRBD2. The CDR3 extends over 16 amino acids. From germline, CDR1 is SGHTA and CDR2 FQGNSA. As DNA, the CDR3 is TGTGCCAACAGCTTACACGGGGGGGGTCTTCAAGAGACCCAGTACTTC. Translation: CANSLHGGGLQETQYF.

The rearrangement uses TRBV7-4 and TRBJ1-5, with unresolved D. In germline, CDR1 is SGHVT, CDR2 SQSDAQ. Between the trimmed V and J ends, which lost 1 base and 5 bases, there was a span of 9 bases. CDR3 size: 14 residues. CDR3 in DNA: TGTGCCAGCAGCTTAGACACAAACTATCAGCCCCAGCATTTT. Protein sequence: CASSLDTNYQPQHF.

This chain links TRBV19 with TRBJ1-3; D possibly corresponds to TRBD1 (5 bases). The CDR3 consists of 18 residues. V was pared by 3 bases and J by 1 base, with 19 bases between. CDR1 LNHDA and CDR2 SQIVND come from the germline V gene (reference sequence). The chain's CDR3 is CASSIGFGTRGSGNTIYF. The DNA for the CDR3 is TGTGCCAGTAGTATTGGGTTCGGGACCCGAGGATCTGGAAACACCATATATTTT.

As concerns this clonotype: A clone one base away is much larger, so this may be a read error. The V gene is TRBV7-6, the J gene TRBJ2-7; TRBD1 agrees at 7 bases. Germline-derived CDR1 and CDR2 are SGHVS and FNYEAQ. The CDR3 spans 14 residues. The CDR3 nucleotides are TGTGCCAACAGCTTAGAGACAGGGTCGGAGGAGCAGTACTTC. Translation: CANSLETGSEEQYF.

This clonotype was seen a few times. The rearrangement joins TRBV7-8 to TRBJ1-3; 8 nucleotides line up with TRBD1. Trimming cost V 2 bases and J 2 bases; bases outside gene matches: 8. CDR1 is SGHVS, CDR2 FQNEAQ, per germline. There are 17 residues in the CDR3. As DNA, the CDR3 is TGTGCCAGCAGCTTATTAAGCGGGACAGGACCTGGAAACACCATATATTTT. This translates into CASSLLSGTGPGNTIYF.

Ten or more counts support this clonotype. V usage is TRBV7-2 and J usage is TRBJ1-6; 10 bases fit TRBD1. The length of the CDR3 is 15 residues. The V gene's germline CDR1 is SGHTA and CDR2 FQGNSA. With 5 bases clipped from V and 6 bases from J, the junction kept 4 bases outside the gene matches. CDR3 sequence (DNA): TGTGCCAGCAGCGCGGGACAGGGGCTTAATTCACCCCTCCACTTT. This gives the protein CASSAGQGLNSPLHF. Full variable domain (rest looked up from reference TRBV7-2 and TRBJ1-6): GAGVSQSPSNKVTEKGKDVELRCDPISGHTALYWYRQSLGQGLEFLIYFQGNSAPDKSGLPSDRFSAERTGGSVSTLTIQRTQQEDSAVYLCASSAGQGLNSPLHFGNGTRLTVT.